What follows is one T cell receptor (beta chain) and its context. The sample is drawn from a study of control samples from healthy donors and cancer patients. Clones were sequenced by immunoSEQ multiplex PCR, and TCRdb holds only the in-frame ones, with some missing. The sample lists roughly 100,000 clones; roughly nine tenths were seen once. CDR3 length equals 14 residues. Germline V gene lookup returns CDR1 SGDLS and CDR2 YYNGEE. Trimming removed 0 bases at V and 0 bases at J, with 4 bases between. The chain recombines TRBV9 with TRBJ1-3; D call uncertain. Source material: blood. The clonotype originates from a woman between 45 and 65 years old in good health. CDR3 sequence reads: CASSVANSGNTIYF. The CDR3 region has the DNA TGTGCCAGCAGCGTAGCAAACTCTGGAAACACCATATATTTT.